This TCR beta chain originates from a study of CD8+ T cells in alopecia areata. Study conclusions and caveats: Resident alphabeta T-cell populations of normal skin are likewise subject to sequencing in scalp samples.

The CDR3 runs 13 residues. Germline loops: CDR1 SEHNR, CDR2 FQNEAQ (reference sequence). With 9 bases removed from V and 3 bases from J, the gap between germline ends came to 12 bases. In each case, RNA was isolated and then reverse transcribed into cDNA as the sequencing template. Data came from immunoSEQ multiplex PCR; TCRdb stores just in-frame clones and leaves some out. In the table there are 150,000 or so clones, approximately 50% of which are singletons. Concerning this clone itself: The antigen remains unidentified.

The sequence was obtained from a human donor with alopecia areata. The chain couples TRBV7-9 to TRBJ2-1; a weak D match, TRBD1 (6 bases). Material: CD4+ T cells sorted from blood. In DNA, the CDR3 is TGTGCCAGTCCCGGGACAAGCTACAATGAGCAGTTCTTC. It specifies CASPGTSYNEQFF. Together with reference TRBV7-9 and TRBJ2-1, the CDR3 gives the full variable domain: DTGVSQNPRHKITKRGQNVTFRCDPISEHNRLYWYRQTLGQGPEFLTYFQNEAQLEKSRLLSDRFSAERPKGSFSTLEIQRTEQGDSAMYLCASPGTSYNEQFFGPGTRLTVL.